The 22 T cell receptor beta chains below all came from one sample that was sequenced in a study of blood T cell repertoires in COVID-19. Assay used: immunoSEQ multiplex PCR; TCRdb lists only in-frame clones, some missing. Of roughly 130,000 clones listed, about 80% were seen once; the top ten hold about a sixth. Sequencing was performed on peripheral blood. These receptors originate from a man aged 55 to 70 with active or convalescent COVID-19.

The rearrangement links TRBV12-5 to TRBJ2-1, with 13 bases aligning to TRBD2. Germline lookup yields CDR1 LGHNT and CDR2 FRNRAP. The CDR3 contains 17 residues. V dropped 0 bases and J dropped 9; count of bases not matched to a gene: 8. The DNA for the CDR3 is TGTGCTAGTGGTTTGGTAGGACTAGCGGGAGAGGGTAGTGAGCAGTTCTTC. Its translation: CASGLVGLAGEGSEQFF.

This clone was counted between two and nine times. The gene calls are TRBV3-1 (or the pseudogene TRBV3-2) and TRBJ2-5, with D possibly TRBD2 on 6 matching bases. Germline V CDR1 and CDR2: LGHDT, YNNKEL (reference sequence). The V gene lost 3 bases and the J gene lost 6 bases, with 8 bases spanning the gap. This CDR3 spans 12 amino acids. The CDR3 loop is CASSQGLQTQYF. The CDR3 DNA sequence: TGTGCCAGCAGCCAGGGACTTCAGACCCAGTACTTC.

The chain combines TRBV7-2 with TRBJ2-7; possibly TRBD1 for D (5 bases). V dropped 7 bases and J dropped 1 base, with 17 bases sitting between them. Germline values: CDR1 SGHTA, CDR2 FQGNSA. The length of the CDR3 is 15 residues. For the CDR3, the DNA is TGTGCCAGCACCCACGTCCCCGACAGTTCCTACGAGCAGTACTTC. It specifies CASTHVPDSSYEQYF.

This chain joins TRBV7-9 and TRBJ2-1; 7 bases map to TRBD1. The CDR3 contains 13 residues. Germline CDR1 reads SEHNR; CDR2 reads FQNEAQ (reference sequence). V shed 5 bases, J shed 7 bases, and the junction held 5 bases outside the gene matches. This chain's CDR3 is CASSQDRFNEQFF. CDR3 in DNA: TGTGCCAGCAGCCAGGACAGGTTTAATGAGCAGTTCTTC.

The V and J genes are TRBV5-5 and TRBJ2-7; 9 bases fit TRBD2. V shed 4 bases and J 4 bases; nucleotides not matched to a gene: 6. The CDR3 has 14 residues. In germline, CDR1 is SGHKS, CDR2 YYEKEE (reference sequence). The chain's CDR3 is CASSPGLAQYEQYF. The CDR3 nucleotides read TGTGCCAGCAGCCCGGGACTAGCCCAATACGAGCAGTACTTC. Filled out from reference TRBV5-5 and TRBJ2-7, the complete variable domain reads DAGVTQSPTHLIKTRGQQVTLRCSPISGHKSVSWYQQVLGQGPQFIFQYYEKEERGRGNFPDRFSARQFPNYSSELNVNALLLGDSALYLCASSPGLAQYEQYFGPGTRLTVT.

This clone has a count of ten or more. The V gene is TRBV4-2, the J gene TRBJ1-4; D may be TRBD1 (5 bases). The germline V gene encodes CDR1 LGHNA and CDR2 YNFKEQ. Trimming cost V 2 bases and J 0 bases, with 10 bases left between them. The CDR3 extends over 16 amino acids. This CDR3 reads CASSQRTTATNEKLFF. CDR3 nucleotide sequence: TGTGCCAGCAGCCAAAGGACAACTGCAACTAATGAAAAACTGTTTTTT.

The table lists this clone with a count of one. The V gene is TRBV5-8, the J gene TRBJ2-7; the D gene is possibly TRBD2 (5 bases). The CDR3 spans 14 residues. Trimming left V 4 bases short and J 6 bases short, with 17 bases between. CDR1 SGHTS and CDR2 YDEGEE come from the germline V gene. The CDR3 sequence is CASSLLLRAIEQYF. In nucleotides, the CDR3 is TGTGCCAGCAGCCTTTTACTGAGGGCTATCGAGCAGTACTTC.

The chain links TRBV21-1 to TRBJ2-7; TRBD2 is the table's D call, not checked against the DNA. TRBV21-1 is a known pseudogene. The CDR3 is made up of 16 amino acids. CDR3 in amino acids: CASSKDTSGRGYEQYF. The CDR3 nucleotides are TGTGCCAGCAGCAAAGACACTAGCGGGAGGGGATACGAGCAGTACTTC.

The rearrangement joins TRBV19 to TRBJ1-1; 9 nucleotides line up with TRBD1. This CDR3 spans 11 amino acids. The V gene's germline CDR1 is LNHDA and CDR2 SQIVND (reference sequence). V trimming: 9 bases; J trimming: 10 bases; junction bases outside the gene matches: 6. CDR3 residues: CASGQGRIAFF. The CDR3 coding sequence is TGTGCCAGCGGACAGGGGAGGATAGCTTTCTTT.

The chain is built from TRBV12-3 or TRBV12-4 and TRBJ2-7, with unresolved D. The CDR3 contains 12 residues. V lost 6 bases to trimming and J lost 4 bases, with 10 bases between them. CDR3: CASRVGGYEQYF. The CDR3 bases are TGTGCCAGCAGAGTAGGCGGTTACGAGCAGTACTTC.

The J gene is TRBJ2-3, the V gene TRBV6-5; TRBD2 aligns across 11 bases. CDR1 is MNHEY and CDR2 is SVGAGI in the germline V gene. With V trimmed by 1 base and J by 5 bases, 2 bases remained unmatched. The CDR3 sequence is 15 residues long. The CDR3 here is CASSYLAGGKDTQYF. Here the CDR3 DNA reads TGTGCCAGCAGTTACTTAGCGGGAGGGAAAGATACGCAGTATTTT.

The V gene is TRBV10-3, the J gene TRBJ1-2; unclear D gene. Trimming pared 4 bases from V and 5 bases from J, leaving 14 bases between. CDR3 size: 14 residues. CDR1 ENHRY and CDR2 SYGVKD come from the germline V gene. CDR3 residues: CAISAGGRAYGYTF. As DNA, the CDR3 is TGTGCCATCAGTGCAGGAGGCCGCGCTTATGGCTACACCTTC.

The V gene is TRBV5-1, the J gene TRBJ2-5, with 11 bases fitting TRBD2. CDR1 is SGHRS, CDR2 YFSETQ, per germline. Germline trimming cut 1 base from V and 2 bases from J; bases unmatched to any gene: 10. CDR3 length equals 18 residues. CDR3 protein: CASSLLLAGGGGQETQYF. The CDR3 DNA sequence: TGCGCCAGCAGCTTGTTGCTAGCGGGAGGCGGTGGGCAAGAGACCCAGTACTTC.

In its sample, this clone was seen a few times. The rearrangement links TRBV6-6 to TRBJ2-3; a weak D match, TRBD1 (5 bases). V lost 0 bases and J lost 1, with 5 bases in between. The CDR3 consists of 14 residues. CDR1 is MNHNY, CDR2 SVGAGI, per germline (reference sequence). This CDR3 is CASSYSQGTDTQYF. CDR3 in DNA: TGTGCCAGCAGTTACTCACAGGGCACAGATACGCAGTATTTT.

The V call is TRBV18, the J call TRBJ2-7, with a weak D call TRBD2 (5 bases). The CDR3 is 13 amino acids. Trimming pared 3 bases from V and 6 bases from J, leaving 12 bases between. Per the germline V gene, CDR1 is KGHSH and CDR2 is LQKENI. The CDR3 spells CASSPAKEGEQYF. In DNA, the CDR3 is TGTGCCAGCTCACCTGCAAAAGAGGGCGAGCAGTACTTC.

The V call is TRBV27, the J call TRBJ2-1; D is unresolved. Per germline, CDR1 MNHEY and CDR2 SMNVEV (reference sequence). This CDR3 is 12 amino acids long. Trimming took off 6 bases at V and 9 bases at J, with 12 bases between the two ends. This chain's CDR3 is CASSSRGSEQFF. The DNA of the CDR3 is TGTGCCAGCAGCTCTAGAGGTAGTGAGCAGTTCTTC.

This chain connects TRBV5-6 to TRBJ1-4, with D possibly being TRBD1 (6 bases). The CDR3 is 15 amino acids. The germline CDR1 and CDR2 sequences are SGHDT and YYEEEE. V lost 4 bases and J lost 5, with 15 bases in between. The CDR3 is CASSTLGGENEKLFF. The CDR3, as DNA: TGTGCCAGCAGCACCCTAGGGGGGGAGAATGAAAAACTGTTTTTT.

For the CDR3, the DNA is TGTGCCAGCGCACTGGGGCCCTATTCCTCCTACGAGCAGTACTTC. This translates into CASALGPYSSYEQYF. This chain links TRBV6-5 with TRBJ2-7; weak D call: TRBD1 (5 bases). This CDR3 spans 15 amino acids. The ends were cut back, 8 bases at V and 0 bases at J, with 17 bases in the middle. Germline values: CDR1 MNHEY, CDR2 SVGAGI.

The chain joins TRBV15 to TRBJ1-5; D gene uncertain. The CDR3 extends over 15 amino acids. Trimming removed 0 bases at V and 3 bases at J, with 9 bases between. CDR1 and CDR2 from the germline V gene are LNHNV and YYDKDF (reference sequence). CDR3 in amino acids: CATSRDVGLNQPQHF. The CDR3 DNA reads TGTGCCACCAGCAGAGATGTAGGACTCAATCAGCCCCAGCATTTT. Supplemented by reference TRBV15 and TRBJ1-5, the full variable domain reads DAMVIQNPRYQVTQFGKPVTLSCSQTLNHNVMYWYQQKSSQAPKLLFHYYDKDFNNEADTPDNFQSRRPNTSFCFLDIRSPGLGDTAMYLCATSRDVGLNQPQHFGDGTRLSIL.

The chain is built from TRBV5-1 and TRBJ1-1; D is unclear. Per germline, CDR1 SGHRS and CDR2 YFSETQ. This CDR3 contains 15 residues. Trimming took off 1 base at V and 1 base at J, with 11 bases between the two ends. For the CDR3, the DNA is TGCGCCAGCAGCTTGACTAACCGTCGGAACACTGAAGCTTTCTTT. Encoded protein: CASSLTNRRNTEAFF. Full variable domain (remainder filled in from reference TRBV5-1 and TRBJ1-1): KAGVTQTPRYLIKTRGQQVTLSCSPISGHRSVSWYQQTPGQGLQFLFEYFSETQRNKGNFPGRFSGRQFSNSRSEMNVSTLELGDSALYLCASSLTNRRNTEAFFGQGTRLTVV.

This clone came up once. The chain combines TRBV27 with TRBJ2-7, with D uncertain. V gave up 5 bases and J gave up 4 bases, with 15 bases separating them. The CDR3 is made up of 14 amino acids. Per the germline V gene, CDR1 is MNHEY and CDR2 is SMNVEV (reference sequence). The CDR3 loop reads CASSPQIGSYEQYF. The CDR3 nucleotides are TGTGCCAGCAGTCCCCAGATCGGGTCATACGAGCAGTACTTC.

This clone has only one observation. The chain combines TRBV7-3 with TRBJ1-6; TRBD1 agrees at 9 bases. Germline trimming cut 4 bases from V and 11 bases from J; bases unmatched to any gene: 9. The CDR3 runs to 15 residues. The V gene's germline CDR1 is SGHTA and CDR2 FQGTGA. The DNA for the CDR3 is TGTGCCAGCAGCTCTACAGGGGGCGCATTGACACCCCTCCACTTT. Translation gives CASSSTGGALTPLHF.